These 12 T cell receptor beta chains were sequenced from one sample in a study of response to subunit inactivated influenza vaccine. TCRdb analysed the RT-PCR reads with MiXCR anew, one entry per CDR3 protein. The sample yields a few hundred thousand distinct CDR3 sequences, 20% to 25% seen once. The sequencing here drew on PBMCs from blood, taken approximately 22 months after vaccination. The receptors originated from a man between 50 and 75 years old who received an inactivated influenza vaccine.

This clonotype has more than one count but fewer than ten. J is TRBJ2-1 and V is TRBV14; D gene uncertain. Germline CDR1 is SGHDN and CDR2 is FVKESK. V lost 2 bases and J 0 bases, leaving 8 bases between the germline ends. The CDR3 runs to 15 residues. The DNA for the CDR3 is TGTGCCAGCAGCCAACGCGGCCGCTCCTACAATGAGCAGTTCTTC. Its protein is CASSQRGRSYNEQFF. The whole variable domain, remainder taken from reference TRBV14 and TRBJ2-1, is EAGVTQFPSHSVIEKGQTVTLRCDPISGHDNLYWYRRVMGKEIKFLLHFVKESKQDESGMPNNRFLAERTGGTYSTLKVQPAELEDSGVYFCASSQRGRSYNEQFFGPGTRLTVL.

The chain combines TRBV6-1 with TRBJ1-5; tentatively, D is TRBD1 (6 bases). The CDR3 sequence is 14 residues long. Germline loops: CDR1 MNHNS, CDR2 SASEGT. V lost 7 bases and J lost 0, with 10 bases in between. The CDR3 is CASIHRASNQPQHF. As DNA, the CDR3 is TGTGCCAGCATTCACAGGGCTAGCAATCAGCCCCAGCATTTT.

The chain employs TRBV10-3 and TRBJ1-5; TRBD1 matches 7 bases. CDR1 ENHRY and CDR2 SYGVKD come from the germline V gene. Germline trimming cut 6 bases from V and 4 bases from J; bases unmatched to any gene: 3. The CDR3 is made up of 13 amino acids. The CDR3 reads CAIRMGQNQPQHF. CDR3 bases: TGTGCCATCAGAATGGGACAGAATCAGCCCCAGCATTTT.

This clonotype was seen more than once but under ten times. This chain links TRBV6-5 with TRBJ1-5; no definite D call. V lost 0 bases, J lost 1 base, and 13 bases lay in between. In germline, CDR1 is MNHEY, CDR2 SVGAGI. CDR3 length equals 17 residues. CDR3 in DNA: TGTGCCAGCAGTTACTCGATTCCGATGGGGAGCAATCAGCCCCAGCATTTT. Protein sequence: CASSYSIPMGSNQPQHF.

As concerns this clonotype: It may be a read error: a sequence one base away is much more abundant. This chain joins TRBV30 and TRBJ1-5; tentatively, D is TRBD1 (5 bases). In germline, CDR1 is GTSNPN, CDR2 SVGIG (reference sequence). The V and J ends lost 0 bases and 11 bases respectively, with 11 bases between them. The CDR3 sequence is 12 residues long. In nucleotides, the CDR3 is TGTGCCTGGAGTGTGTGGGGCCAGACCCAGCATTTT. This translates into CAWSVWGQTQHF.

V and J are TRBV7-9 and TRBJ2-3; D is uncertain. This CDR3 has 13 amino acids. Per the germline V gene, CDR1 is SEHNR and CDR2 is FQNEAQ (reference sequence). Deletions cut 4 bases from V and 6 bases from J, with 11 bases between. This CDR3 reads CASSSRVGDTQYF. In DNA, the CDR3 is TGTGCCAGCAGCTCCCGCGTTGGGGATACGCAGTATTTT. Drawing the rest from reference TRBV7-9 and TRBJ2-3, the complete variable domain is DTGVSQNPRHKITKRGQNVTFRCDPISEHNRLYWYRQTLGQGPEFLTYFQNEAQLEKSRLLSDRFSAERPKGSFSTLEIQRTEQGDSAMYLCASSSRVGDTQYFGPGTRLTVL.

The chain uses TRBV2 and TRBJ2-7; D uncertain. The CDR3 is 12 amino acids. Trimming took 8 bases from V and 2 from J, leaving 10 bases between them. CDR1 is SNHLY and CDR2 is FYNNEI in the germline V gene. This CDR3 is CASVRVTYEQYF. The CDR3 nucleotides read TGTGCCAGCGTACGGGTTACCTACGAGCAGTACTTC.

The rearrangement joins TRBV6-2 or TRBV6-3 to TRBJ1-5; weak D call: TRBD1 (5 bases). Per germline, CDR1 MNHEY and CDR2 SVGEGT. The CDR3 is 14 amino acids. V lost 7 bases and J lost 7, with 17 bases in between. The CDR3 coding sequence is TGTGCCAGCACTGATTGGGGATGGGGGCAGCCCCAGCATTTT. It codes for CASTDWGWGQPQHF.

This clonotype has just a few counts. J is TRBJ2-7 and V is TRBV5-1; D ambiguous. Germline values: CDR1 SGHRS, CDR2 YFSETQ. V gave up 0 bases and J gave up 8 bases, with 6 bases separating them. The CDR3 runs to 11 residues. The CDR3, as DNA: TGCGCCAGCAGCTTGGAGGATCAGCAGTACTTC. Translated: CASSLEDQQYF.

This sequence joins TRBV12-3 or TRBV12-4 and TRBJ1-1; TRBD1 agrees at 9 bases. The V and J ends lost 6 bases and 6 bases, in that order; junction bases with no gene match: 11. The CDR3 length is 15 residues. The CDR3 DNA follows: TGTGCCAGCAGACCAACCGGGACAGGGATTTCTGAAGCTTTCTTT. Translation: CASRPTGTGISEAFF.

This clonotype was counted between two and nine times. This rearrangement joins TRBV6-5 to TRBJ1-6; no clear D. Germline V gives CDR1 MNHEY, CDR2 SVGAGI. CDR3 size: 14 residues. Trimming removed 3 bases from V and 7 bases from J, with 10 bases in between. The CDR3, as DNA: TGTGCCAGCAGTTATATTGACACGAATTCACCCCTCCACTTT. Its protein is CASSYIDTNSPLHF.

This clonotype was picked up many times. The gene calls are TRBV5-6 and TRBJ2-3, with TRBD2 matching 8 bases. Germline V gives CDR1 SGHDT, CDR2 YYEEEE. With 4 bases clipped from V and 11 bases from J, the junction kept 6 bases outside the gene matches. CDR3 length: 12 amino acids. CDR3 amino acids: CASSRTSTMQYF. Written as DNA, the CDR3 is TGTGCCAGCAGCAGGACTAGCACGATGCAGTATTTT.